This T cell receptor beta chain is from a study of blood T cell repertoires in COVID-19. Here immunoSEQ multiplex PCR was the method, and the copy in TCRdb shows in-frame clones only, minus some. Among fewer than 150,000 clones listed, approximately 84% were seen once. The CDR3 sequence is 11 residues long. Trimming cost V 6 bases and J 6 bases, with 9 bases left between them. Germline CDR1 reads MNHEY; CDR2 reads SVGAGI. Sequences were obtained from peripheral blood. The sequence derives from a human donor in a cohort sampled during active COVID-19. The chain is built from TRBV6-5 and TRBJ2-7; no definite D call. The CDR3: CASRRDSEQYF. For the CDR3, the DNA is TGTGCCAGCAGGCGCGACTCCGAGCAGTACTTC.